The 20 T cell receptor beta chains below were found in one sample sequenced in a study of blood T cell repertoires in COVID-19. The table came from immunoSEQ multiplex PCR; TCRdb's copy has only in-frame clones and leaves some out. The table includes 210,000 or so clones, about nine tenths detected once. Sequenced sample: peripheral blood. These TCRs come from a woman between 55 and 75 years old with acute or convalescent COVID-19.

The J gene is TRBJ2-3, the V gene TRBV27; D perhaps matches TRBD1 (7 bases). V was trimmed by 8 bases and J by 2 bases, leaving 20 bases between them. Germline loops: CDR1 MNHEY, CDR2 SMNVEV (reference sequence). The CDR3 sequence is 16 residues long. The CDR3 coding sequence is TGTGCCAGCGGACGAGGAGGGGACAGACCCACAGATACGCAGTATTTT. Residues: CASGRGGDRPTDTQYF.

V is TRBV9 and J is TRBJ2-7, with a tentative D call TRBD2 (5 bases). This CDR3 contains 14 residues. The V gene's germline CDR1 is SGDLS and CDR2 YYNGEE. V was clipped by 4 bases and J by 2 bases, with 13 bases between them. CDR3 coding DNA: TGTGCCAGCAGCCCACAGCGGATAACCTACGAGCAGTACTTC. It codes for CASSPQRITYEQYF.

This clone appeared a single time. This chain joins TRBV5-3 and TRBJ2-1; TRBD2 agrees at 8 bases. TRBV5-3 is an ORF, with its function uncertain. This CDR3 contains 15 residues. V trimming: 4 bases; J trimming: 8 bases; junction bases outside the gene matches: 11. Written as DNA, the CDR3 is TGTGCCAGAAGCCCTCGGACTAGCCTAGGCCATGAGCAGTTCTTC. It yields the protein CARSPRTSLGHEQFF.

This chain's CDR3 is CASSSRTDSYEQYF. The CDR3 bases are TGTGCCAGCAGCTCCAGGACAGACTCCTACGAGCAGTACTTC. This chain connects TRBV11-3 to TRBJ2-7; D is perhaps TRBD1 (6 bases). The CDR3 consists of 14 residues. Germline CDR1 and CDR2: SGHNT and YENEEA. V lost 4 bases and J 0 bases, leaving 10 bases between the germline ends.

This clone was picked up one time. The V gene is TRBV28, the J gene TRBJ1-4; tentatively, D is TRBD1 (5 bases). The ends were cut back, 2 bases at V and 1 base at J, with 11 bases in the middle. CDR3 length: 16 residues. Germline CDR1 reads MDHEN; CDR2 reads SYDVKM. The CDR3 sequence: CASSLGGQGTNEKLFF. In DNA form, the CDR3 reads TGTGCCAGCAGTTTAGGTGGGCAGGGAACTAATGAAAAACTGTTTTTT.

The CDR3, as DNA: TGTGCCAGCAGTCTTACAGGGTACAATGAGCAGTTCTTC. Its protein product is CASSLTGYNEQFF. The genes are TRBV12-3 or TRBV12-4 and TRBJ2-1; maybe TRBD1 (6 bases). The CDR3 has 13 residues. Trimming removed 5 bases from V and 4 bases from J, with 9 bases in between.

This rearrangement joins TRBV4-3 to TRBJ1-5; D perhaps matches TRBD1 (6 bases). Germline-derived CDR1 and CDR2 are LGHNA and YSLEER. V lost 1 base and J lost 2, with 12 bases in between. The CDR3 contains 16 residues. CDR3 in amino acids: CASSQAVGTRNQPQHF. CDR3 nucleotides: TGCGCCAGCAGCCAAGCCGTCGGGACACGCAATCAGCCCCAGCATTTT.

The CDR3 nucleotides read TGTGCCAGCAGCTTTCACAAGTCTGCAACTAATGAAAAACTGTTTTTT. As protein: CASSFHKSATNEKLFF. The rearrangement links TRBV7-9 to TRBJ1-4; no firm D call. Germline values: CDR1 SEHNR, CDR2 FQNEAQ (reference sequence). V lost 3 bases and J lost 0, with 11 bases in between. The CDR3 loop spans 16 amino acids.

This chain uses TRBV7-2 with TRBJ1-4, with D uncertain. Between the trimmed V and J ends, which lost 1 base and 3 bases, there was a span of 12 bases. The CDR3 runs to 16 residues. Per the germline V gene, CDR1 is SGHTA and CDR2 is FQGNSA. The chain's CDR3 is CASSLDPTEANEKLFF. As DNA, the CDR3 is TGTGCCAGCAGCTTAGACCCGACCGAGGCTAATGAAAAACTGTTTTTT. The entire variable domain, with the rest obtained from reference TRBV7-2 and TRBJ1-4, is as follows: GAGVSQSPSNKVTEKGKDVELRCDPISGHTALYWYRQSLGQGLEFLIYFQGNSAPDKSGLPSDRFSAERTGGSVSTLTIQRTQQEDSAVYLCASSLDPTEANEKLFFGSGTQLSVL.

This rearrangement joins TRBV5-1 to TRBJ1-3, with TRBD1 matching 7 bases. This CDR3 region has 14 residues. V shed 4 bases and J 6 bases; nucleotides not matched to a gene: 7. Germline lookup yields CDR1 SGHRS and CDR2 YFSETQ. For the CDR3, the DNA is TGCGCCAGCAGCGGGGGGACAGAAAAAAACACCATATATTTT. Its translation is CASSGGTEKNTIYF.

The CDR3 region is CASSLRERGGGYTF. The CDR3 coding sequence is TGTGCCAGCAGCCTCAGGGAGAGGGGAGGCGGCTACACCTTC. The chain couples TRBV3-1 (or the pseudogene TRBV3-2) to TRBJ1-2; TRBD1 might be the D (5 bases). This CDR3 has 14 amino acids. Germline V CDR1 and CDR2: LGHDT, YNNKEL (reference sequence). Between the trimmed V and J ends, which lost 4 bases and 8 bases, there was a span of 17 bases.

The chain combines TRBV24-1 with TRBJ1-5; D may be TRBD1 (6 bases). The length of the CDR3 is 13 residues. Germline V lookup: CDR1 KGHDR, CDR2 SFDVKD. Trimming removed 7 bases from V and 4 bases from J, with 10 bases in between. The CDR3 region is CATSGQPNQPQHF. For the CDR3, the DNA is TGTGCCACCAGCGGACAGCCAAATCAGCCCCAGCATTTT.

The chain joins TRBV11-3 to TRBJ2-7, with TRBD1 identical over 7 bases. From germline, CDR1 is SGHNT and CDR2 YENEEA. The CDR3 totals 14 residues. Trimming removed 0 bases from V and 3 bases from J; junction bases left unmatched: 2. The CDR3 DNA follows: TGTGCCAGCAGCTTAGACCCAGGGGGCTACGAGCAGTACTTC. It translates to CASSLDPGGYEQYF.

This clone was observed a single time. The gene calls are TRBV5-1 and TRBJ2-5; TRBD1 matches at 7 bases. Per the germline V gene, CDR1 is SGHRS and CDR2 is YFSETQ. This CDR3 has 15 amino acids. Losses at the gene ends were 2 bases for V and 3 bases for J; bases not matched to a gene: 7. The CDR3 here is CASSFNGQAEETQYF. The CDR3 bases are TGCGCCAGCAGCTTCAACGGACAGGCGGAAGAGACCCAGTACTTC.

In its sample, this clone was seen a few times. The rearrangement uses TRBV19 and TRBJ1-5, with a weak D call TRBD1 (6 bases). CDR1 and CDR2 from the germline V gene are LNHDA and SQIVND (reference sequence). This CDR3 is built from 14 residues. The ends were cut back, 1 base at V and 7 bases at J, with 11 bases in the middle. In nucleotides, the CDR3 is TGTGCCAGTAGTATAGGGACAGACCGGCAGCCCCAGCATTTT. This encodes CASSIGTDRQPQHF. Together with reference TRBV19 and TRBJ1-5, the CDR3 gives the full variable domain: DGGITQSPKYLFRKEGQNVTLSCEQNLNHDAMYWYRQDPGQGLRLIYYSQIVNDFQKGDIAEGYSVSREKKESFPLTVTSAQKNPTAFYLCASSIGTDRQPQHFGDGTRLSIL.

This clone occurred once. The chain is built from TRBV3-1 (or the pseudogene TRBV3-2) and TRBJ2-5; 12 nucleotides agree with TRBD2. The CDR3 runs 16 residues. Germline lookup yields CDR1 LGHDT and CDR2 YNNKEL (reference sequence). V was pared by 0 bases and J by 5 bases, with 4 bases of the junction left unmatched. CDR3 sequence reads: CASSQDPSGGAETQYF. The CDR3, as DNA: TGTGCCAGCAGCCAAGACCCTAGCGGGGGGGCCGAGACCCAGTACTTC.

For this clone: This sample includes further DNA sequences coding for the same CDR3. The chain has TRBV18 and TRBJ1-1; D is uncertain. The CDR3 runs to 12 residues. Trimming removed 3 bases at V and 5 bases at J, with 7 bases between. Germline V gives CDR1 KGHSH, CDR2 LQKENI. As DNA, the CDR3 is TGTGCCAGCTCACCGAGGGTTACTGAAGCTTTCTTT. Translating gives CASSPRVTEAFF.

The chain has TRBV27 and TRBJ1-1; weak D call: TRBD1 (6 bases). The CDR3 covers 15 residues. The V end was cut by 6 bases, the J end by 10 bases, with 24 bases between. Germline V lookup: CDR1 MNHEY, CDR2 SMNVEV (reference sequence). This chain's CDR3 is CASRLRPDSSAGAFF. CDR3 bases: TGTGCCAGCAGACTCAGACCGGACAGCTCCGCTGGAGCTTTCTTT.

The rearrangement uses TRBV6-1 and TRBJ2-2, with D possibly being TRBD2 (7 bases). The V gene's germline CDR1 is MNHNS and CDR2 SASEGT. The CDR3 has 16 residues. Trimming removed 4 bases from V and 6 bases from J, with 18 bases in between. CDR3 sequence: CASSGGGRRGAGELFF. The CDR3 coding sequence is TGTGCCAGCAGTGGGGGGGGGCGCCGTGGGGCCGGGGAGCTGTTTTTT.

This chain joins TRBV5-6 and TRBJ2-1; D possibly corresponds to TRBD2 (6 bases). The CDR3 loop spans 16 amino acids. V lost 3 bases and J 0 bases, leaving 13 bases between the germline ends. The germline CDR1 and CDR2 sequences are SGHDT and YYEEEE. Written as DNA, the CDR3 is TGTGCCAGCAGCTCTGGAGGGGACTTCTCCTACAATGAGCAGTTCTTC. Encoded protein: CASSSGGDFSYNEQFF.